This is a list of T cell receptor beta chains from one sample in a study of T cells after yellow fever vaccination. TCRdb ran MiXCR on the 5' RACE reads and lists one entry per CDR3 protein. Of 250,000 or so distinct CDR3 sequences listed, 3.6% were seen once; the top ten hold under 20%. Material: PBMCs, obtained 15 days after the yellow fever booster vaccination. Receptors were obtained from a man younger than 30 who received the YFV17D yellow fever vaccine. Each CDR3 is given with its conserved first and last residue. D genes are given only for firm matches. Only some rows state a clone size, as once, few, many or a class for expanded clones.

D gene	V gene	clone size	J gene	CDR3 DNA	CDR3 protein
.	TRBV21-1	many	TRBJ1-5	TGTGCCAGCAGCAAAGTACTTGAGCCCCAGCATTTT	CASSKVLEPQHF
TRBD1	TRBV6-5	many	TRBJ1-6	TGTGCCAGCAGGACCGACAGGGACTCACCCCTCCACTTT	CASRTDRDSPLHF
.	TRBV4-2	many	TRBJ2-6	TGTGCCAGCAGCGGGAGGTCTGGGGCCAACGTCCTGACTTTC	CASSGRSGANVLTF
.	TRBV3-1	many	TRBJ1-1	TGTGCCAGCAGCCCCCGTTTAATGACGCGAGGGGCCGCTTTCTTT	CASSPRLMTRGAAFF
TRBD2	TRBV12-3/TRBV12-4	many	TRBJ2-5	TGTGCCAGCAGTGGACTAGCGGGCGACCAAGAGACCCAGTACTTC	CASSGLAGDQETQYF
TRBD1	TRBV5-5	many	TRBJ2-7	TGTGCCAGCAGCTGGGGACAGGTCTCCTACGAGCAGTACTTC	CASSWGQVSYEQYF
.	TRBV20-1	many	TRBJ1-5	TGCAGTGCCAGAGGTGCAGGGGAACAGCCCCAGCATTTT	CSARGAGEQPQHF
.	TRBV7-9	many	TRBJ1-1	TGTGCCAGCAGCTTAGGGCCAGGGTGGGAAGCTTTCTTT	CASSLGPGWEAFF
.	TRBV29-1	.	TRBJ2-1	TGCAGCGTTGAGCCGGTTGGGGGTGACAATGAGCAGTTCTTC	CSVEPVGGDNEQFF
.	TRBV5-1	many	TRBJ2-5	TGCGCCAGCAGCTTCATACCGGGGAAAGAGACCCAGTACTTC	CASSFIPGKETQYF
TRBD2	TRBV7-2	many	TRBJ2-1	TGTGCCAGCAGCCCCGTGGGGACTAGCGGGGGGGCCACGGAGTTCTTC	CASSPVGTSGGATEFF
TRBD1	TRBV4-2	many	TRBJ1-4	TGTGCCAGCAGCCAGGAAAAGGCGGGTAGAGTGGGACAGCGTGAAAAACTGTTTTTT	CASSQEKAGRVGQREKLFF
TRBD2	TRBV7-2	many	TRBJ2-7	TGTGCCAGCAGCCGTAGCGGGCGGCCCCTCTCATACGAGCAGTACTTC	CASSRSGRPLSYEQYF
TRBD1	TRBV4-1	many	TRBJ2-6	TGCGCCAGCAGCGGCGGGACAGGGAAAGGGGGGGCCAACGTCCTGACTTTC	CASSGGTGKGGANVLTF
TRBD1	TRBV7-9	many	TRBJ2-3	TGTGCCAGCAGCGCCCCCCGGGACAGGATTAGATCTAGCACAGATACGCAGTATTTT	CASSAPRDRIRSSTDTQYF
.	TRBV5-5	many	TRBJ2-1	TGTGCCAGCAGCTCCAGTCGGGCCTACAATGAGCAGTTCTTC	CASSSSRAYNEQFF
TRBD1	TRBV2	many	TRBJ1-2	TGTGCCAGCACCCCGCGCCCGGGGCAGGGGGTGCCCTATGGCTACACCTTC	CASTPRPGQGVPYGYTF
.	TRBV5-1	many	TRBJ1-2	TGCGCCAGCAGCTACCAGACAGCTAACTATGGCTACACCTTC	CASSYQTANYGYTF
TRBD2	TRBV7-2	many	TRBJ2-3	TGTGCCAGCAGCTTAGCCGGACTAGCGGGGGGGCAGTATACGCAGTATTTT	CASSLAGLAGGQYTQYF
.	TRBV12-3/TRBV12-4	many	TRBJ1-5	TGTGCCAGCAGCTTCCGGGGCCCCGGGGGGAGTCCCCAGCATTTT	CASSFRGPGGSPQHF
.	TRBV4-1	many	TRBJ1-1	TGCGCCAGCAGCCAAGATCGCGGCAGATTGAACACTGAAGCTTTCTTT	CASSQDRGRLNTEAFF
.	TRBV25-1	many	TRBJ1-1	TGTGCCAGCAGTGGGATAGAAAGGGGGGCCGGAGCTGAAGCTTTCTTT	CASSGIERGAGAEAFF
.	TRBV10-2	many	TRBJ1-2	TGCGCCAGCAGCGAGCCAGGGTCTAACTATGGCTACACCTTC	CASSEPGSNYGYTF
.	TRBV11-3	.	TRBJ1-1	TGTGCCAGCAGCTTAAACGGACAGAACACTGAAGCTTTCTTT	CASSLNGQNTEAFF
.	TRBV11-2	few	TRBJ2-2	TGTGCCAGCAGCTTAGGACGACAGCACGGCGGGGAGCTGTTTTTT	CASSLGRQHGGELFF
.	TRBV7-8	many	TRBJ2-3	TGTGCCAGCAGCGGCACAGGGAAGCCCCTTAGCACAGATACGCAGTATTTT	CASSGTGKPLSTDTQYF
.	TRBV4-3	many	TRBJ2-3	TGCGCCAGCAGCCAAGATAGGCTCGCAGATACGCAGTATTTT	CASSQDRLADTQYF
TRBD1	TRBV5-1	many	TRBJ1-1	TGCGCCAGCAGCTGGGACAGTGCGAACACTGAAGCTTTCTTT	CASSWDSANTEAFF
.	TRBV5-1	many	TRBJ1-1	TGCGCCAGCAGCTTGGTAGGACAGCCTGAAGCTTTCTTT	CASSLVGQPEAFF
.	TRBV5-1	many	TRBJ2-2	TGCGCCAGCAGCTTGCGAGGGGGAAACACCGGGGAGCTGTTTTTT	CASSLRGGNTGELFF
.	TRBV7-9	many	TRBJ1-2	TGTGCCAGCAGCTTTAATGCGCAGGGGCACTATGGCTACACCTTC	CASSFNAQGHYGYTF
TRBD2	TRBV6-5	.	TRBJ2-7	TGTGCCAGCAGTTACCGGGGGGGAACCTACGAGCAGTACTTC	CASSYRGGTYEQYF
.	TRBV5-1	many	TRBJ2-2	TGCGCCAGCAGCTCCCGGGGGACCGGGGAGCTGTTTTTT	CASSSRGTGELFF
TRBD1	TRBV7-8	many	TRBJ1-1	TGTGCCAGCAGATCAGGGGGAGGGAACACTGAAGCTTTCTTT	CASRSGGGNTEAFF
TRBD2	TRBV7-3	many	TRBJ2-2	TGTGCCAGCAGCACAACTGGGGCGGGGGACACCGGGGAGCTGTTTTTT	CASSTTGAGDTGELFF
.	TRBV7-2	many	TRBJ2-2	TGTGCCAGCAGCCAAGCGAACACCGGGGAGCTGTTTTTT	CASSQANTGELFF
.	TRBV7-2	many	TRBJ2-1	TGTGCCAGCAACCCTAGGTTGGGGCAGGATGAGCAGTTCTTC	CASNPRLGQDEQFF
.	TRBV20-1	many	TRBJ1-3	TGCAGTGTCGCAGGACCTGGAAACACCATATATTTT	CSVAGPGNTIYF
.	TRBV2	many	TRBJ1-3	TGTGCCAGCAGACCGCAGGGTCCGGGAAACACCATATATTTT	CASRPQGPGNTIYF
.	TRBV18	many	TRBJ2-7	TGTGCCAGCTCACCACCGTTTAGGGCGTCGTACGAGCAGTACTTC	CASSPPFRASYEQYF
.	TRBV5-1	many	TRBJ2-3	TGCGCCAGCAGCTTGGCCCCAGATACGCAGTATTTT	CASSLAPDTQYF